This is a list of T cell receptor beta chains from one sample in a study of naive and memory T cell subsets. Via MiXCR, TCRdb re-called the 5' RACE reads, giving one row per CDR3 protein. This sample has roughly 62,000 distinct CDR3 sequences, with roughly 6.7% found just once. Receptor source: a male donor in good health. The CDR3 runs from the conserved cysteine through the conserved F or W. Each record gives: J gene, clone size, V gene, CDR3 length, D gene, CDR3 DNA, CDR3 protein. A D gene is named only where the DNA matches it firmly. The size field is filled for only some rows; it gives once, few, many or a size class.

>TRBJ2-5|many|TRBV15|15|.
TGTGCCACCAGCAACGGGGACAAGGAATTGGAGACCCAGTACTTC
CATSNGDKELETQYF
>TRBJ2-3|few|TRBV5-1|14|TRBD2
TGCGCCAGCAGCGGGACTAGCGGCACAGATACGCAGTATTTT
CASSGTSGTDTQYF
>TRBJ1-2|many|TRBV12-3/TRBV12-4|15|.
TGTGCCAGCACCCTCGGGGCCGGGCCCGACTATGGCTACACCTTC
CASTLGAGPDYGYTF
>TRBJ2-7|many|TRBV10-1|13|.
TGCGCCAGCAGTGGGGACCCCTCCTACGAGCAGTACTTC
CASSGDPSYEQYF
>TRBJ2-7|many|TRBV6-5|15|.
TGTGCCAGCAGTCCCCCGGTGGGGGGATCTTACGAGCAGTACTTC
CASSPPVGGSYEQYF
>TRBJ2-7|.|TRBV18|14|.
TGTGCCAGCTCACCCCCAGGACCATCTTACGAGCAGTACTTC
CASSPPGPSYEQYF
>TRBJ1-1|few|TRBV9|11|.
TGTGCCAGCAGCCCTCAGGACGGAGCTTTCTTT
CASSPQDGAFF
>TRBJ2-3|few|TRBV19|13|TRBD2
TGTGCCAGTAGGGGGAGGGGTACAGATACGCAGTATTTT
CASRGRGTDTQYF
>TRBJ2-2|.|TRBV14|16|TRBD1
TGTGCCAGCAGCCAAACCGGGACAGGGATCACCGGGGAGCTGTTTTTT
CASSQTGTGITGELFF
>TRBJ2-1|many|TRBV6-5|16|TRBD2
TGTGCCAGCATCGGAACAGCGGGAGGGCAATTCAATGAGCAGTTCTTC
CASIGTAGGQFNEQFF
>TRBJ2-7|many|TRBV6-5|15|.
TGTGCCAGCACTTACTCCGGGACTGCCTCCTACGAGCAGTACTTC
CASTYSGTASYEQYF
>TRBJ2-1|many|TRBV6-6|15|TRBD2
TGTGCCAGCAGACGACTAGCGGGAGACTACAATGAGCAGTTCTTC
CASRRLAGDYNEQFF
>TRBJ2-5|.|TRBV10-1|15|.
TGCGCCAGCAGCGGTTCTGGGGAGGCCCAAGAGACCCAGTACTTC
CASSGSGEAQETQYF
>TRBJ1-1|.|TRBV29-1|13|.
TGCAGCGTTGAAGGGGAGGTCTACACTGAAGCTTTCTTT
CSVEGEVYTEAFF
>TRBJ2-5|many|TRBV20-1|12|.
TGCAGTGCTAAAGGGGGCCAAGAGACCCAGTACTTC
CSAKGGQETQYF
>TRBJ2-1|many|TRBV20-1|14|.
TGCAGTGCCCCCGGGCGCAGGGGAGAGGTTGAGCAGTTCTTC
CSAPGRRGEVEQFF
>TRBJ2-3|few|TRBV6-6|15|TRBD2
TGTGCCAGCAGTTCTACTAGCGGGGGGTCTTATACGCAGTATTTT
CASSSTSGGSYTQYF
>TRBJ2-6|many|TRBV20-1|16|TRBD1
TGCAGTGCTTGGACAGGGGGGACCTCTGGGGCCAACGTCCTGACTTTC
CSAWTGGTSGANVLTF
>TRBJ2-1|many|TRBV29-1|14|TRBD1
TGCAGCGCTGACCCGGGACAGAACTACAATGAGCAGTTCTTC
CSADPGQNYNEQFF
>TRBJ1-2|many|TRBV29-1|13|.
TGCAGCGTTGATTGGGGCAGGAGCTATGGCTACACCTTC
CSVDWGRSYGYTF
>TRBJ2-1|.|TRBV20-1|14|TRBD2
TGCAGTGCTAGTGACGGGGGGGCCCACAATGAGCAGTTCTTC
CSASDGGAHNEQFF